The 27 T cell receptor beta chains listed next were all sequenced from one sample in a study of T cells in localized non-small cell lung cancer (dated by TCRdb to 2020 to 2021). Library generation was performed with the immunoSEQ multiplex PCR assay. In TCRdb, the immuneACCESS table is reduced to in-frame sequences with V and J assigned. These tables do not hold every clone; where another copy was compared, an unresolved V gene accounts for under half, and the others remain unexplained. The sample profile shows 25,000 to 30,000 clones; over 85% of them were found once. Of the sample, about 3% falls within the top ten clones. This specimen consisted of peripheral blood, obtained before any cancer treatment. The receptors were gathered from a woman aged 18-50 years with stage I lung adenocarcinoma.

The chain couples TRBV28 to TRBJ1-2; D is perhaps TRBD1 (5 bases). V shed 2 bases and J shed 8 bases, with 15 bases lying between them. Germline CDR1 MDHEN, CDR2 SYDVKM. The CDR3 is 14 amino acids. The CDR3 region has the DNA TGTGCCAGCAGTTTAACCCGGCAGGGCAGAGGCTACACCTTC. Its protein product is CASSLTRQGRGYTF.

The chain couples TRBV4-1 to TRBJ2-6, with TRBD2 as a possible D gene (6 bases). The germline V gene encodes CDR1 MGHRA and CDR2 YSYEKL. CDR3 length: 17 residues. Deletions cut 5 bases from V and 0 bases from J, with 14 bases between. CDR3 protein: CASSRSGLDSGANVLTF. In nucleotides, the CDR3 is TGCGCCAGCAGCAGAAGCGGGCTCGACTCTGGGGCCAACGTCCTGACTTTC.

The rearrangement joins TRBV7-9 to TRBJ2-1; TRBD2 aligns across 12 bases. From germline, CDR1 is SEHNR and CDR2 FQNEAQ (reference sequence). The CDR3 is 15 amino acids. J lost 8 bases, V lost 4 bases, and 6 bases had no gene match. The CDR3 DNA sequence: TGTGCCAGCAGCTCCGGACTAGCGGGAAAGTATGAGCAGTTCTTC. Protein: CASSSGLAGKYEQFF.

The V call is TRBV28, the J call TRBJ1-2; TRBD1 might be the D (6 bases). Trimming pared 5 bases from V and 5 bases from J, leaving 9 bases between. From germline, CDR1 is MDHEN and CDR2 SYDVKM. CDR3 length: 12 residues. The CDR3 DNA sequence: TGTGCCAGCAGTAACAGGGATTATGGCTACACCTTC. This encodes CASSNRDYGYTF.

The rearrangement joins TRBV28 to TRBJ2-6; perhaps TRBD2 as D (6 bases). This CDR3 is built from 16 residues. CDR1 is MDHEN and CDR2 is SYDVKM in the germline V gene. The ends were cut back, 6 bases at V and 0 bases at J, with 12 bases in the middle. CDR3 nucleotide sequence: TGTGCCAGCAGCCCGGACGGGAGCTCTGGGGCCAACGTCCTGACTTTC. This encodes CASSPDGSSGANVLTF.

CDR3 amino acids: CASSWAATGNEKLFF. The CDR3 region has the DNA TGTGCCAGTAGTTGGGCCGCGACAGGGAACGAAAAACTGTTTTTT. The chain employs TRBV19 and TRBJ1-4; 7 bases match TRBD1. V lost 5 bases and J lost 8; bases outside the gene matches: 11. Germline V gene lookup returns CDR1 LNHDA and CDR2 SQIVND (reference sequence). The CDR3 loop spans 15 amino acids.

Only one count was recorded for this clone. The chain joins TRBV7-8 to TRBJ1-2; D is undetermined. V was trimmed by 4 bases and J by 0 bases, leaving 15 bases between them. This CDR3 contains 16 residues. Germline V CDR1 and CDR2: SGHVS, FQNEAQ. CDR3 residues: CASSSYFERANYGYTF. The CDR3 bases are TGTGCCAGCAGCTCCTACTTTGAGAGAGCTAACTATGGCTACACCTTC.

This clone occurred once. The DNA for the CDR3 is TGTGCCAGCAACCCCCCGAGGGATGAGCAGTTCTTC. As protein: CASNPPRDEQFF. V gene TRBV6-1 combines with J gene TRBJ2-1; TRBD2 is a possible D gene (5 bases). From germline, CDR1 is MNHNS and CDR2 SASEGT. This CDR3 has 12 amino acids. V shed 7 bases and J shed 8 bases, with 12 bases lying between them.

The chain is built from TRBV30 and TRBJ2-7; D gene unclear. The CDR3 sequence is 15 residues long. V was cut by 3 bases and J by 3 bases, with 18 bases left in between. Germline V gives CDR1 GTSNPN, CDR2 SVGIG (reference sequence). CDR3: CAWSPRLNAVYEQYF. As DNA, the CDR3 is TGTGCCTGGAGCCCCAGGCTAAACGCGGTCTACGAGCAGTACTTC.

The chain combines TRBV5-4 with TRBJ2-7, with D unclear. Germline loops: CDR1 SGHNT, CDR2 YYREEE (reference sequence). The CDR3 has 15 residues. V gave up 0 bases and J gave up 2 bases, with 12 bases separating them. CDR3 sequence (DNA): TGTGCCAGCAGCTTGGGTGTCGAACCCGCCTACGAGCAGTACTTC. Amino acids: CASSLGVEPAYEQYF.

The J gene is TRBJ2-5, the V gene TRBV11-3; 9 bases map to TRBD2. The J segment lost 0 bases and the V segment lost 1 base, leaving 3 bases of the junction unmatched. Germline V CDR1 and CDR2: SGHNT, YENEEA. This CDR3 spans 16 amino acids. The CDR3 region has the DNA TGTGCCAGCAGCTTAGGAGGACTAGCGTACCAAGAGACCCAGTACTTC. Protein: CASSLGGLAYQETQYF.

The V call is TRBV19, the J call TRBJ2-3; a weak D match, TRBD1 (6 bases). The V end was cut by 8 bases, the J end by 6 bases, with 15 bases between. CDR1 and CDR2 (germline): LNHDA, SQIVND (reference sequence). The CDR3 has 13 residues. CDR3 amino acids: CASLKTGTDTQYF. The CDR3 DNA sequence: TGTGCCAGTCTAAAGACAGGTACGGATACGCAGTATTTT.

This clone was found once. The CDR3 nucleotides are TGTGCCAGCAGCCGAGTACGCCAAGAGACCCAGTACTTC. Protein sequence: CASSRVRQETQYF. The rearrangement uses TRBV6-5 and TRBJ2-5, with unresolved D. V lost 6 bases to trimming and J lost 1 base, with 9 bases between them. Germline lookup yields CDR1 MNHEY and CDR2 SVGAGI. CDR3 length equals 13 residues.

The chain carries TRBV5-4 and TRBJ2-2; 7 bases map to TRBD1. This CDR3 has 16 residues. Losses at the gene ends were 5 bases for V and 0 bases for J; bases not matched to a gene: 7. Germline V gene lookup returns CDR1 SGHNT and CDR2 YYREEE (reference sequence). The CDR3 coding sequence is TGTGCCAGCAGATTGACTGGACAGGCGAACACCGGGGAGCTGTTTTTT. Protein sequence: CASRLTGQANTGELFF. Complete variable domain (other parts from reference TRBV5-4 and TRBJ2-2): ETGVTQSPTHLIKTRGQQVTLRCSSQSGHNTVSWYQQALGQGPQFIFQYYREEENGRGNFPPRFSGLQFPNYSSELNVNALELDDSALYLCASRLTGQANTGELFFGEGSRLTVL.

To note about this clone: Different DNA sequences within this sample yield the same CDR3. V gene TRBV19 combines with J gene TRBJ1-1; no clear D. The CDR3 spans 11 residues. CDR1 LNHDA and CDR2 SQIVND come from the germline V gene (reference sequence). Trimming took 3 bases from V and 5 from J, leaving 4 bases between them. The CDR3 nucleotides are TGTGCCAGTAGTATCGGGACTGAAGCTTTCTTT. It yields the protein CASSIGTEAFF.

The CDR3 reads CASSSLVGELFF. The CDR3, as DNA: TGTGCCAGCAGTAGTTTAGTCGGGGAGCTGTTTTTT. V usage is TRBV6-5 and J usage is TRBJ2-2; D gene unclear. The V gene's germline CDR1 is MNHEY and CDR2 SVGAGI. The germline V and J ends were trimmed by 5 bases and 7 bases, with 8 bases remaining between them. CDR3 length: 12 amino acids.

This chain uses TRBV10-3 with TRBJ2-2; 11 positions match TRBD1. The germline CDR1 and CDR2 sequences are ENHRY and SYGVKD. V shed 6 bases and J 4 bases; nucleotides not matched to a gene: 4. The CDR3 is 15 amino acids. CDR3 amino acids: CAISRTGGLTGELFF. In DNA, the CDR3 is TGTGCCATCAGCCGGACAGGGGGCCTCACCGGGGAGCTGTTTTTT.

This chain uses TRBV11-1 with TRBJ2-1, with D perhaps TRBD1 (7 bases). This CDR3 is built from 17 residues. CDR1 is SGHAT and CDR2 is FQDESV in the germline V gene (reference sequence). Trimming removed 1 base at V and 9 bases at J, with 22 bases between. In DNA form, the CDR3 reads TGTGCCAGCAGCTTAGAAGCGAGACTAGGGGGCCATAGTGAGCAGTTCTTC. Residues: CASSLEARLGGHSEQFF.

The chain's CDR3 is CASSVGQGNTEAFF. Written as DNA, the CDR3 is TGTGCCAGCAGCGTAGGACAGGGGAACACTGAAGCTTTCTTT. The rearrangement links TRBV9 to TRBJ1-1; 7 nucleotides agree with TRBD1. Germline V lookup: CDR1 SGDLS, CDR2 YYNGEE. The CDR3 has 14 residues. Trimming took 0 bases from V and 1 from J; bases not matched to a gene: 0.

The chain uses TRBV4-2 and TRBJ1-4, with D tentatively TRBD1 (5 bases). CDR1 is LGHNA and CDR2 is YNFKEQ in the germline V gene. CDR3 length: 13 residues. The ends were cut back, 1 base at V and 11 bases at J, with 11 bases in the middle. The CDR3 DNA reads TGTGCCAGCAGCCAAGTAGGAGGGGCGAAACTGTTTTTT. This codes for CASSQVGGAKLFF.

This chain links TRBV28 with TRBJ2-1; weak D call: TRBD1 (5 bases). This CDR3 has 15 amino acids. With 5 bases removed from V and 0 bases from J, the gap between germline ends came to 11 bases. Per germline, CDR1 MDHEN and CDR2 SYDVKM. The CDR3 DNA reads as TGTGCCAGCAGTCCAAGGACAAGCTCCTACAATGAGCAGTTCTTC. As protein: CASSPRTSSYNEQFF.

The chain recombines TRBV27 with TRBJ2-7, with TRBD1 matching 8 bases. The CDR3 totals 14 residues. The junction had 6 bases not matched to a gene; V was cut back by 6 bases and J by 2 bases. CDR1 and CDR2 (germline): MNHEY, SMNVEV (reference sequence). The CDR3 loop is CASSSGQEPYEQYF. The DNA for the CDR3 is TGTGCCAGCAGCTCGGGACAGGAACCCTACGAGCAGTACTTC.

This clone appeared once. V usage is TRBV7-2 and J usage is TRBJ1-6; D is unclear. Germline V lookup: CDR1 SGHTA, CDR2 FQGNSA. V lost 1 base, J lost 10 bases, and 8 bases lay in between. CDR3 length: 13 amino acids. CDR3: CASSLVWKSPLHF. The CDR3 DNA reads TGTGCCAGCAGCTTAGTATGGAAGTCACCCCTCCACTTT.

The chain joins TRBV9 to TRBJ2-7; D is unresolved. The V and J ends lost 0 bases and 7 bases respectively, with 5 bases between them. The germline gives CDR1 SGDLS, CDR2 YYNGEE. The CDR3 contains 11 residues. The chain's CDR3 is CASSVGGEQYF. CDR3 DNA sequence: TGTGCCAGCAGCGTAGGGGGTGAGCAGTACTTC.

This chain joins TRBV6-6 and TRBJ1-5; tentative D call: TRBD1 (6 bases). The CDR3 extends over 14 amino acids. Looked up from germline, CDR1 is MNHNY and CDR2 is SVGAGI (reference sequence). V dropped 6 bases and J dropped 5 bases, with 14 bases sitting between them. The CDR3 sequence is CASSPAQGYQPQHF. The DNA for the CDR3 is TGTGCCAGCAGCCCGGCACAGGGCTATCAGCCCCAGCATTTT.

The chain combines TRBV11-3 with TRBJ2-3, with 9 bases fitting TRBD2. V shed 3 bases and J 4 bases; nucleotides not matched to a gene: 8. CDR3 length: 16 residues. Per germline, CDR1 SGHNT and CDR2 YENEEA. The CDR3 nucleotides read TGTGCCAGCAGCTTTTTAGCGGGAGAGGTCTCAGATACGCAGTATTTT. It is translated as CASSFLAGEVSDTQYF.

V is TRBV7-2 and J is TRBJ1-1; a weak D match, TRBD1 (6 bases). This CDR3 is built from 16 residues. CDR1 and CDR2 from the germline V gene are SGHTA and FQGNSA. The ends were cut back, 3 bases at V and 2 bases at J, with 16 bases in the middle. For the CDR3, the DNA is TGTGCCAGCAGCTTTAGCGGACAGTCGGGCAACACTGAAGCTTTCTTT. It encodes CASSFSGQSGNTEAFF.